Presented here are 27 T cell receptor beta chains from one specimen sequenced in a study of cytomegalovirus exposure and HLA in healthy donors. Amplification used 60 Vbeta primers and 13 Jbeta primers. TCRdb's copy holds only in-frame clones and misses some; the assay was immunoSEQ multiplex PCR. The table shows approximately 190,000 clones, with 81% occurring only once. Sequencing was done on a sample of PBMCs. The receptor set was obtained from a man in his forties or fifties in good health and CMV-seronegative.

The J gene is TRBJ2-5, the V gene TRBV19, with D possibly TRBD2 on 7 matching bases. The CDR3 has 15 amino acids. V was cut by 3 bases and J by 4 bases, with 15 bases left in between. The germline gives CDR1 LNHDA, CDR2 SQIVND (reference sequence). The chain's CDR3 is CASSIGGGEGETQYF. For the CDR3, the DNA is TGTGCCAGTAGTATCGGCGGGGGCGAAGGAGAGACCCAGTACTTC.

The CDR3 here is CASSPPDRVREKLFF. The CDR3 DNA follows: TGTGCCAGCTCACCACCGGACAGGGTGCGTGAAAAACTGTTTTTT. The rearrangement uses TRBV18 and TRBJ1-4; 8 nucleotides line up with TRBD1. The CDR3 spans 15 residues. CDR1 and CDR2 from the germline V gene are KGHSH and LQKENI. V lost 0 bases to trimming and J lost 7 bases; unmatched junction nucleotides: 4.

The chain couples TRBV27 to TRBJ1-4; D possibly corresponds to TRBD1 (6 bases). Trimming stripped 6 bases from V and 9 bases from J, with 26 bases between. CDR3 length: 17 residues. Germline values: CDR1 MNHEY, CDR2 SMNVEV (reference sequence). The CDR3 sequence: CASRSNGGARDVKKLFF. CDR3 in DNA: TGTGCCAGCAGATCTAACGGGGGGGCTCGGGATGTCAAAAAACTGTTTTTT.

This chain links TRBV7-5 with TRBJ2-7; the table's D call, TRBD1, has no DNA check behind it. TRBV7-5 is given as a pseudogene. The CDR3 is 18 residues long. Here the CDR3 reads CARSLGGSETGYSYEQYF. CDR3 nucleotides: TGTGCCAGAAGCTTAGGAGGGTCCGAGACAGGGTACTCCTACGAGCAGTACTTC.

The CDR3 here is CASSTGGGWEDTQYF. The CDR3 DNA is TGTGCCAGTTCCACGGGGGGGGGCTGGGAAGATACGCAGTATTTT. The genes are TRBV19 and TRBJ2-3, with 8 bases aligning to TRBD2. Germline V gene lookup returns CDR1 LNHDA and CDR2 SQIVND (reference sequence). This CDR3 spans 15 amino acids. The J segment lost 5 bases and the V segment lost 8 bases, leaving 12 bases of the junction unmatched.

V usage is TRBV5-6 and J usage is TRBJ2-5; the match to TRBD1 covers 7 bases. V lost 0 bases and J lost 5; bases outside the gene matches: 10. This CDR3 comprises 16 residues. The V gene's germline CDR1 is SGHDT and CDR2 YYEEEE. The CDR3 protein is CASSLVATGLRETQYF. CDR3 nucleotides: TGTGCCAGCAGCTTGGTTGCGACAGGGCTTCGGGAGACCCAGTACTTC.

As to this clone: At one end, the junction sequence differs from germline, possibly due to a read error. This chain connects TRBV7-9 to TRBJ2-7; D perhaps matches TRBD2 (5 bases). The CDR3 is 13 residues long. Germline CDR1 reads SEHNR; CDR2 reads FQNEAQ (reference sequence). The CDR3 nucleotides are TGTTCCAGCAGCCTCGGGATCTCCTACGAGCAGTACTTC. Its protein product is CSSSLGISYEQYF. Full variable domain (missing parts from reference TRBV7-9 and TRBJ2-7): DTGVSQNPRHKITKRGQNVTFRCDPISEHNRLYWYRQTLGQGPEFLTYFQNEAQLEKSRLLSDRFSAERPKGSFSTLEIQRTEQGDSAMYLCSSSLGISYEQYFGPGTRLTVT.

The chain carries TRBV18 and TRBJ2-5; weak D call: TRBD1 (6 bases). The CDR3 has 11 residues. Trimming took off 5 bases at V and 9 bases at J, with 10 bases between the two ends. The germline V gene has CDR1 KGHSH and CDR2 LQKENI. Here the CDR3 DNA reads TGTGCCAGCTCATTAGAGGGGGCCCAGTACTTC. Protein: CASSLEGAQYF.

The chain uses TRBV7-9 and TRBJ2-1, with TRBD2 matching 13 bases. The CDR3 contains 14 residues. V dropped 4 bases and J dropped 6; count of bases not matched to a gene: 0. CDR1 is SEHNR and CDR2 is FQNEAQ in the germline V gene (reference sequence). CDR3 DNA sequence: TGTGCCAGCAGCTGGACTAGCGGGGGCAATGAGCAGTTCTTC. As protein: CASSWTSGGNEQFF.

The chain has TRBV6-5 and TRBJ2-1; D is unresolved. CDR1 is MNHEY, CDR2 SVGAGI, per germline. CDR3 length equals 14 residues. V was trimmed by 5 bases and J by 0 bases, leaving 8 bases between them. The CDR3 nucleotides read TGTGCCAGCAGTCCCGGTAGCTCCTACAATGAGCAGTTCTTC. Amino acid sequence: CASSPGSSYNEQFF.

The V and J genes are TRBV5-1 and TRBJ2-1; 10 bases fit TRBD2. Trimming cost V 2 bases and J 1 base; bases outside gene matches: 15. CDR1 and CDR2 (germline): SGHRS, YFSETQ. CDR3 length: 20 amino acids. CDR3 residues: CASSFSLAGATSLSYNEQFF. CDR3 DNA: TGCGCCAGCAGCTTTAGTCTAGCGGGGGCAACCTCACTATCCTACAATGAGCAGTTCTTC.

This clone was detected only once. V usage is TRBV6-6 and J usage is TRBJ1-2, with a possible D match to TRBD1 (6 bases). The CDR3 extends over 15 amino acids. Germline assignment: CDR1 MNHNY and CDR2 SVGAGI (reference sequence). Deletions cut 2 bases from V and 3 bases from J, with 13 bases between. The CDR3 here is CASSYHDRPHYGYTF. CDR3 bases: TGTGCCAGCAGTTACCATGACAGGCCCCACTATGGCTACACCTTC.

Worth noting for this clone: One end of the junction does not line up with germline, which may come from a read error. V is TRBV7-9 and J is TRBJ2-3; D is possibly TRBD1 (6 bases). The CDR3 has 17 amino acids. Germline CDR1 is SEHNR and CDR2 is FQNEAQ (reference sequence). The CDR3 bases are TGTTCCAGCAGCTTGGAGACAGGCTTTCCTAGCACAGATACGCAGTATTTT. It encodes CSSSLETGFPSTDTQYF.

CDR3 amino acids: CASSVAVKGQGRADNEQFF. The CDR3 nucleotides read TGTGCCAGCAGCGTAGCCGTGAAGGGCCAGGGAAGGGCAGACAATGAGCAGTTCTTC. The chain uses TRBV9 and TRBJ2-1, with a possible D match to TRBD1 (5 bases). The CDR3 is made up of 19 amino acids. The germline V and J ends were trimmed by 0 bases and 5 bases, with 24 bases remaining between them. Germline V lookup: CDR1 SGDLS, CDR2 YYNGEE.

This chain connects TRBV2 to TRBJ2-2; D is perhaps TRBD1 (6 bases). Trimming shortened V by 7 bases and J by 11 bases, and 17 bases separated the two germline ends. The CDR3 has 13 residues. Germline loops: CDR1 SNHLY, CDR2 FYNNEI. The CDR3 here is CASTADSLGELFF. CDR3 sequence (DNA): TGTGCCAGCACCGCGGACAGTCTGGGAGAGCTGTTTTTT.

The CDR3 sequence: CASSLGGRGRTNTGELFF. CDR3 sequence (DNA): TGTGCCAGCAGCTTAGGGGGACGGGGGAGGACGAACACCGGGGAGCTGTTTTTT. This chain uses TRBV7-6 with TRBJ2-2; the D gene is possibly TRBD2 (6 bases). The CDR3 consists of 18 residues. In germline, CDR1 is SGHVS, CDR2 FNYEAQ. V lost 1 base and J 0 bases, leaving 15 bases between the germline ends.

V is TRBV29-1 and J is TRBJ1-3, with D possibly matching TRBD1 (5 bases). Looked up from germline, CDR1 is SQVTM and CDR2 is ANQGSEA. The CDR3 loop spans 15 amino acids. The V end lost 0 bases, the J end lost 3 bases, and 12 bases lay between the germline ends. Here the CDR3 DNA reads TGCAGCGTTGAAGATGTGGAGGGGAATGGAAACACCATATATTTT. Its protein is CSVEDVEGNGNTIYF.

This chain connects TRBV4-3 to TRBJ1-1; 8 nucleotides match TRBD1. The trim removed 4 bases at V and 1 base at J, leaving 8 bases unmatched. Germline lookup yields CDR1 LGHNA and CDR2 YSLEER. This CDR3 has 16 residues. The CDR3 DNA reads TGCGCCAGCAGCCGCGGACCGGGACAGGCGAACACTGAAGCTTTCTTT. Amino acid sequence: CASSRGPGQANTEAFF.

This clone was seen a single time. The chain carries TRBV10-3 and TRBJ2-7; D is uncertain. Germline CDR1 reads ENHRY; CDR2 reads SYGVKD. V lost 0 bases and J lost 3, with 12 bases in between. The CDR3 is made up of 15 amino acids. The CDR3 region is CAISESAVRLYEQYF. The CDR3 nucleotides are TGTGCCATCAGTGAGTCCGCGGTACGACTCTACGAGCAGTACTTC.

The CDR3 loop reads CASSPNTGEAFF. CDR3 bases: TGTGCCAGCTCACCCAATACAGGGGAAGCTTTCTTT. The chain has TRBV18 and TRBJ1-1; TRBD1 is a possible D gene (6 bases). CDR1 KGHSH and CDR2 LQKENI come from the germline V gene. Trimming took 3 bases from V and 8 from J, leaving 10 bases between them. The CDR3 runs 12 residues.

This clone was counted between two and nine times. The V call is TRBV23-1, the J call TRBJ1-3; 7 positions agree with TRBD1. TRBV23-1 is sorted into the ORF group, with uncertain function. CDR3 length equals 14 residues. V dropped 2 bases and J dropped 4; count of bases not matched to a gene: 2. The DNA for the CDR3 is TGCGCCAGCAGTCAAGAGGGGGCCGGAAACACCATATATTTT. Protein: CASSQEGAGNTIYF.

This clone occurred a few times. CDR3 sequence (DNA): TGTGCCAGTAGTTCGACAGGGGGGAGCGAGCAGTACTTC. Translating gives CASSSTGGSEQYF. J is TRBJ2-7 and V is TRBV19; TRBD1 aligns across 9 bases. J was trimmed by 6 bases and V by 5 bases; bases with no gene match: 5. The CDR3 is 13 residues long. CDR1 is LNHDA and CDR2 is SQIVND in the germline V gene (reference sequence).

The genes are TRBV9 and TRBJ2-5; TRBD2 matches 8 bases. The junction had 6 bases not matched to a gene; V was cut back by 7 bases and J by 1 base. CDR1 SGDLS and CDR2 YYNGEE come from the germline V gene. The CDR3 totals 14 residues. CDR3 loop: CASDGGGSQETQYF. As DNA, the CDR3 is TGTGCCAGCGACGGCGGGGGGTCCCAAGAGACCCAGTACTTC. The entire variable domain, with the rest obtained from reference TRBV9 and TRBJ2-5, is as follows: DSGVTQTPKHLITATGQRVTLRCSPRSGDLSVYWYQQSLDQGLQFLIQYYNGEERAKGNILERFSAQQFPDLHSELNLSSLELGDSALYFCASDGGGSQETQYFGPGTRLLVL.

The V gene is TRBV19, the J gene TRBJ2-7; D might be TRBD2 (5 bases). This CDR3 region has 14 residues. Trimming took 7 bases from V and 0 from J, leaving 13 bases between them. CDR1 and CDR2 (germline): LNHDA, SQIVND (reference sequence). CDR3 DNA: TGTGCCAGTACCACATCCAGCGGCTCCTACGAGCAGTACTTC. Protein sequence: CASTTSSGSYEQYF.

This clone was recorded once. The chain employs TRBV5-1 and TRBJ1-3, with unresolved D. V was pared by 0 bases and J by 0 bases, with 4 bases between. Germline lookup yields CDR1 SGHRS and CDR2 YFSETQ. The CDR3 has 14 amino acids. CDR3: CASSLDGSGNTIYF. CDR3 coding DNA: TGCGCCAGCAGCTTGGACGGCTCTGGAAACACCATATATTTT.

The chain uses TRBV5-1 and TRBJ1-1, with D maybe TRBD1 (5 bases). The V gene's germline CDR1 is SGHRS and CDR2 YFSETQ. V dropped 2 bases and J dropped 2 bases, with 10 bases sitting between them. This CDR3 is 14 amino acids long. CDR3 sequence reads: CASSFQGSNTEAFF. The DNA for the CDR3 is TGCGCCAGCAGCTTTCAGGGAAGTAACACTGAAGCTTTCTTT. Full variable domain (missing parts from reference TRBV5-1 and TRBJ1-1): KAGVTQTPRYLIKTRGQQVTLSCSPISGHRSVSWYQQTPGQGLQFLFEYFSETQRNKGNFPGRFSGRQFSNSRSEMNVSTLELGDSALYLCASSFQGSNTEAFFGQGTRLTVV.

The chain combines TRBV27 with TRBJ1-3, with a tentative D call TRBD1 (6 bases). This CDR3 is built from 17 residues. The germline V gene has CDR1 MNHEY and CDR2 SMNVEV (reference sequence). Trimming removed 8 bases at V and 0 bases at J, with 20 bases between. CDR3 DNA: TGTGCCAGCGGGGTTTTAGGGGGAACGGTCTCTGGAAACACCATATATTTT. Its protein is CASGVLGGTVSGNTIYF.